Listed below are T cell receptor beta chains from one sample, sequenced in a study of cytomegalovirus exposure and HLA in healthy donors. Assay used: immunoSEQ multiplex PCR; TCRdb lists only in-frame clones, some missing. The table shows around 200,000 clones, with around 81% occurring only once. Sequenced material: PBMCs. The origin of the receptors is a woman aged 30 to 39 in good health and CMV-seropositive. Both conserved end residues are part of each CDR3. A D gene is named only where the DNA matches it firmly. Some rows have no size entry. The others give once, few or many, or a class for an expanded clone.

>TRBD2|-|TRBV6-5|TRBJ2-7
TGTGCCAGCAGTTACGAGACTAGCGGGTCCTACGAGCAGTACTTC
CASSYETSGSYEQYF
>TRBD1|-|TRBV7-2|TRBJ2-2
TGTGCCAGCAGCCCCCGGACAGGGGAGAACACCGGGGAGCTGTTTTTT
CASSPRTGENTGELFF
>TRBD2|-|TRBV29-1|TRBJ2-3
TGCAGCGTTGAATCCGGACTAGCGGGAGCGGTAGATACGCAGTATTTT
CSVESGLAGAVDTQYF
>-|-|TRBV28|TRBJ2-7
TGTGCCAGCAGTCTCGGACCGGGACAAACCTACGAGCAGTACTTC
CASSLGPGQTYEQYF
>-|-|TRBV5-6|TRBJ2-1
TGTGCCAGCAGCTTGGGTAGCGTATCGGGCAATGAGCAGTTCTTC
CASSLGSVSGNEQFF
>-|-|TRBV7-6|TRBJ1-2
TGTGCCAGCAGCCCATCACAGATCCACTATGGCTACACCTTC
CASSPSQIHYGYTF
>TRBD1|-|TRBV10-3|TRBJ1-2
TGTGCCATCACGCAGGGGGCAGGGTATGGCTACACCTTC
CAITQGAGYGYTF
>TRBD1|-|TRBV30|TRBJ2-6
TGTGCCTGGAGGAGGGGGACAGGGGTGGCAGGGGCCAACGTCCTGACTTTC
CAWRRGTGVAGANVLTF
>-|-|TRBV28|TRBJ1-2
TGTGCCAGCAGACCAACAGGGAACTATGGCTACACCTTC
CASRPTGNYGYTF
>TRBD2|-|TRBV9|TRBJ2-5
TGTGCCAGCAGCGTAGCAATCGCGGGAGGGGGCCAAGAGACCCAGTACTTC
CASSVAIAGGGQETQYF
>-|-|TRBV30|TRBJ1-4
TGTGCCTGGACAGGGGAGATGGGTAATGAAAAACTGTTTTTT
CAWTGEMGNEKLFF
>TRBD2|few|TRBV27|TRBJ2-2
TGTGCCAGCAGTCCGCGGGAGGCGAACACCGGGGAGCTGTTTTTT
CASSPREANTGELFF
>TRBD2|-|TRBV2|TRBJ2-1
TGTGCCAGCACCCCTGGACCCGGACTAGCGGGAGTTGAGCAGTTCTTC
CASTPGPGLAGVEQFF
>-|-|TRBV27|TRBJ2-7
TGTGCCAGCAGTTCTACGCGGGTCTCCTACGAGCAGTACTTC
CASSSTRVSYEQYF
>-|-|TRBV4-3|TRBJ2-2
TGCGCCAGCAGCCAAGATGGCAGACCTACACGCGGCACCGGGGAGCTGTTTTTT
CASSQDGRPTRGTGELFF